This T cell receptor (beta chain) comes out of a study of CD8 T cells in ankylosing spondylitis. Broader study findings: Reactive arthritis synovial fluid and blood previously showed some of these motif variants. Reportedly, matched ankylosing spondylitis synovial fluid was significantly enriched for disease-linked clones.

This clonotype was seen only a few times. The antigen remains unidentified. TCRdb processed the 5' RACE reads anew with MiXCR; each CDR3 protein has one entry. The sample holds about 160,000 distinct CDR3 sequences, 9.5% to 10% seen once. V lost 1 base and J 3 bases, leaving 7 bases between the germline ends. Germline assignment: CDR1 SGHVS and CDR2 FQNEAQ. This CDR3 has 14 residues. The V and J genes are TRBV7-8 and TRBJ1-5, with no clear D. This receptor was taken from a female donor with ankylosing spondylitis or in good health (not recorded which). Sequenced material: blood, either unsorted or a sorted T cell fraction (not recorded which). The CDR3 DNA reads as TGTGCCAGCAGCTTAGAAAGGCACAATCAGCCCCAGCATTTT. Its translation is CASSLERHNQPQHF.